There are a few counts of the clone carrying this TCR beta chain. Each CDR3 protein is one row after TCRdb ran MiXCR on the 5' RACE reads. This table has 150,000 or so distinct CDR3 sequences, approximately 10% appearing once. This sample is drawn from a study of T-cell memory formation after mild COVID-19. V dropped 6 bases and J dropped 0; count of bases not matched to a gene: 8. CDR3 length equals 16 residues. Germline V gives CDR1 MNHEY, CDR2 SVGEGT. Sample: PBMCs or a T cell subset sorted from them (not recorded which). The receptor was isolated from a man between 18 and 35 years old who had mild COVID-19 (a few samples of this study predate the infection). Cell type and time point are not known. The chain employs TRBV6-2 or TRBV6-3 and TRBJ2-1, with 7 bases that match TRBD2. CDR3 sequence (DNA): TGTGCCAGCAGACGGGACGGGGGGAGCTCCTACAATGAGCAGTTCTTC. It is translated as CASRRDGGSSYNEQFF.